This T cell receptor (beta chain) came from a study of blood T cells in healthy people across ages. The study, taken as a whole, reports: Both naive CD4+ cell counts and diversity were greater in long-lived donors than in aged donors. Any changes in expanded clonotypes were possibly confounded, as donor CMV status remained unknown.

Germline CDR1 is MNHEY and CDR2 is SMNVEV (reference sequence). Between the trimmed V and J ends, which lost 5 bases and 3 bases, there was a span of 16 bases. The length of the CDR3 is 15 residues. PCR was performed a second time for about 6 to 12 cycles using a sample-barcoded 5' primer and a J-beta primer mix. Using its own MiXCR run on the 5' RACE reads, TCRdb lists one record per CDR3 protein. The sample holds about 1.1 million distinct CDR3 sequences; more than 30% are singletons and the top ten take around 13%. This clonotype was detected only a few times. Its antigen remains unknown. The chain carries TRBV27 and TRBJ1-2, with a tentative D call TRBD1 (6 bases). This clonotype was sampled from a man aged 18 to 30 in good health. Sequencing was carried out using blood. CDR3 DNA sequence: TGTGCCAGCAGTAAACGGACAGCGCAGGACTATGGCTACACCTTC. Translated: CASSKRTAQDYGYTF.